This TCR beta chain was recovered during a study of T cell repertoires in cytomegalovirus infection. Overall study: CMV infection and matching HLA type were both indicated by public TCR beta signatures.

This clonotype came up a few times. MiXCR was run by TCRdb on the reads, yielding one entry per CDR3 protein. The data contain about 450,000 distinct CDR3 sequences, under 40% of them seen just once; the ten biggest clones take up around 15%. The CDR3 loop spans 13 amino acids. Germline assignment: CDR1 SGHKS and CDR2 YYEKEE (reference sequence). V dropped 4 bases and J dropped 6; count of bases not matched to a gene: 6. This sequence joins TRBV5-5 and TRBJ1-2; 7 bases line up with TRBD1. This TCR derives from a human donor in good health (CMV status not recorded). Some clones in this sample may be carry-over from other donors' samples. The material sequenced was PBMCs. CDR3 in amino acids: CASSKTGVDGYTF. DNA of the CDR3: TGTGCCAGCAGCAAAACAGGGGTGGATGGCTACACCTTC.